The rows below give T cell receptor beta chains drawn from one sample of a study of identical twins. Via MiXCR, TCRdb re-called the 5' RACE reads, giving one row per CDR3 protein. There are more than 600,000 distinct CDR3 sequences in the sample; 15% to 20% occur only once, and about an eighth lies in the top ten. The same specimen was also included in a second study, on T cells expressing NK-cell markers.

The source material was PBMCs. The receptor set was obtained from a woman aged 18-29 years in good health. Each CDR3 is given with its conserved first and last residue. The D gene is left open where the match is weak. The size entry is marked missing in some rows and otherwise reads once, few, many or a size class.

d_call clone_size j_call v_call cdr3_aa cdr3_nt
TRBD1 - TRBJ1-1 TRBV9 CASSVNRDRENTEAFF TGTGCCAGCAGCGTTAACCGGGACAGAGAGAACACTGAAGCTTTCTTT
- few TRBJ2-7 TRBV20-1 CSARDASRDYEQYF TGCAGTGCTAGAGATGCTAGCCGTGACTACGAGCAGTACTTC
- few TRBJ2-5 TRBV6-2/TRBV6-3 CASTTGHEETQYF TGTGCCAGCACCACGGGGCATGAGGAGACCCAGTACTTC
- - TRBJ2-2 TRBV5-1 CASSHGAVMDTGELFF TGCGCCAGCAGCCACGGGGCCGTAATGGACACCGGGGAGCTGTTTTTT
- few TRBJ1-2 TRBV5-5 CASSLGINELLYGYTF TGTGCCAGCAGCTTGGGCATTAATGAACTTCTCTATGGCTACACCTTC
TRBD1 - TRBJ1-1 TRBV5-4 CASSPKGGSGTEAFF TGTGCCAGCAGCCCAAAAGGGGGCTCGGGCACTGAAGCTTTCTTT
TRBD1 - TRBJ1-1 TRBV18 CASSPSRQGTSEAFF TGTGCCAGCTCACCATCTCGACAGGGTACTTCGGAAGCTTTCTTT
- - TRBJ2-2 TRBV6-2/TRBV6-3 CASSYLGPAGELFF TGTGCCAGCAGTTACCTGGGGCCCGCCGGGGAGCTGTTTTTT
- - TRBJ2-5 TRBV7-8 CASSIGPQLSQETQYF TGTGCCAGCAGCATCGGACCCCAACTGAGCCAAGAGACCCAGTACTTC
- - TRBJ2-3 TRBV20-1 CSARFRARDTQYF TGCAGTGCTAGATTCAGAGCTAGAGATACGCAGTATTTT